The sequence of this T cell receptor beta chain was determined in a study of blood T cell repertoires in COVID-19. Turning to the study itself: The United States, Italy and Spain supplied acute and convalescent COVID-19 samples. Nucleic acid was either cDNA or gDNA, and it came from T cells, B-cell-depleted T cells, or PBMCs.

In the authors' methods: Amplified reference gene primers provided the basis for estimating nucleated cell counts. Measured with immunoSEQ multiplex PCR; TCRdb has only the in-frame clones, and not every one. From that table come the V and J calls and clone size; the DNA was used to work out D and trimming. This sample has roughly 250,000 clones; 70% to 90% occur once, and the top ten carry 2% to 2.5%. The CDR3 totals 16 residues. The J segment lost 0 bases and the V segment lost 4 bases, leaving 8 bases of the junction unmatched. Germline V lookup: CDR1 SGHRS, CDR2 YFSETQ. The TCR sequence derives from a woman aged 40 to 55 who had recovered from COVID-19. The genes are TRBV5-1 and TRBJ2-3; 7 bases agree with TRBD2. Sequencing input: peripheral blood. The CDR3 sequence: CASSPRAGSSTDTQYF. The CDR3 DNA sequence: TGCGCCAGCAGCCCCCGAGCGGGATCTAGCACAGATACGCAGTATTTT.